A selection of T cell receptor beta chains follows, all from one sample in a study of T cell repertoires in cytomegalovirus infection. TCRdb fed the reads into MiXCR, producing one record per CDR3 protein. Here the sample spans hundreds of thousands of distinct CDR3 sequences, roughly 31% being singletons. Antigens for these TCRs are unknown. The input for sequencing was cultured CD8+ T cells from PBMCs, taken from culture after CMV antigen stimulation. These receptors were collected from a human donor in good health (CMV status not recorded). Some clones in this sample may be carry-over from other donors' samples. CDR3s include the opening cysteine and the closing phenylalanine or tryptophan. A D gene is named only where the DNA matches it firmly. Not every row has a clone size; where given, it reads once, few, many or a size class.

V gene	D gene	clone size	J gene	CDR3 protein	CDR3 DNA
TRBV12-3/TRBV12-4	NA	NA	TRBJ1-1	CASSPSDQGAFF	TGTGCCAGCAGTCCCTCGGACCAAGGGGCTTTCTTT
TRBV6-5	TRBD1	NA	TRBJ2-5	CASSKLRDRVETQYF	TGTGCCAGCAGTAAACTCCGGGACAGGGTTGAGACCCAGTACTTC
TRBV19	NA	once	TRBJ1-1	CASSIDLRTSTEAFF	TGTGCCAGTAGTATAGATCTCCGGACGAGCACTGAAGCTTTCTTT
TRBV10-2	NA	few	TRBJ1-1	CASSEIWGTEAFF	TGCGCCAGCAGTGAGATTTGGGGGACTGAAGCTTTCTTT
TRBV7-9	NA	many	TRBJ2-2	CASSSYRVVGELFF	TGTGCCAGCAGCAGCTACAGGGTCGTCGGGGAGCTGTTTTTT
TRBV4-3	NA	NA	TRBJ2-1	CASSQDSGDNEQFF	TGCGCCAGCAGCCAAGATAGCGGAGATAATGAGCAGTTCTTC
TRBV27	NA	NA	TRBJ1-2	CASSPSGTRANYGYTF	TGTGCCAGCAGTCCCTCGGGGACACGGGCTAACTATGGCTACACCTTC
TRBV25-1	NA	NA	TRBJ2-2	CASSEYFRGIDDAGELFF	TGTGCCAGCAGTGAATATTTCAGGGGAATCGACGATGCCGGGGAGCTGTTTTTT
TRBV7-6	NA	many	TRBJ1-2	CASSLEGAGTYGYTF	TGTGCCAGCAGCTTAGAAGGGGCAGGGACCTATGGCTACACCTTC
TRBV9	TRBD2	NA	TRBJ2-3	CASSGPSLLAGGADTQYF	TGTGCCAGCAGCGGACCATCCTTGCTAGCGGGGGGGGCAGATACGCAGTATTTT
TRBV2	NA	few	TRBJ2-1	CASSEGRQGIHNEQFF	TGTGCCAGCAGTGAAGGACGGCAGGGGATCCACAATGAGCAGTTCTTC
TRBV14	NA	few	TRBJ1-2	CASSQDPLGGTDGYTF	TGTGCCAGCAGCCAAGATCCCCTTGGAGGAACGGATGGCTACACCTTC
TRBV9	NA	NA	TRBJ2-5	CASSVQAARQETQYF	TGTGCCAGCAGCGTGCAGGCAGCACGGCAAGAGACCCAGTACTTC
TRBV2	TRBD2	few	TRBJ2-3	CASTDTSGGAEFSDTQYF	TGTGCCAGCACCGACACTAGCGGGGGGGCGGAATTTTCAGATACGCAGTATTTT
TRBV19	TRBD2	few	TRBJ2-1	CASNRLAGGLASYNEQFF	TGTGCCAGTAACCGACTAGCGGGGGGTCTCGCCTCCTACAATGAGCAGTTCTTC
TRBV12-3/TRBV12-4	NA	NA	TRBJ1-5	CASSLDRRYQPQHF	TGTGCCAGCAGTTTAGACAGGCGTTATCAGCCCCAGCATTTT
TRBV28	NA	many	TRBJ2-2	CASSFFGGYTGELFF	TGTGCCAGCAGTTTTTTTGGGGGTTACACCGGGGAGCTGTTTTTT
TRBV28	NA	NA	TRBJ2-3	CASSWPKGGRYF	TGTGCCAGCAGTTGGCCTAAAGGAGGACGGTATTTT
TRBV2	NA	once	TRBJ1-1	CASSTGWGTEAFF	TGTGCCAGCAGTACAGGGTGGGGCACTGAAGCTTTCTTT
TRBV12-5	TRBD2	NA	TRBJ2-3	CASGPGGGADTQYF	TGTGCTAGTGGCCCCGGGGGGGGCGCAGATACGCAGTATTTT
TRBV20-1	NA	NA	TRBJ2-7	CSARGGLARYEQYF	TGCAGTGCTAGAGGAGGGCTAGCTCGGTACGAGCAGTACTTC
TRBV23-1	TRBD2	NA	TRBJ2-7	CASSHPLGRVRSHEQYF	TGCGCCAGCAGTCATCCGTTAGGGAGGGTTAGGTCCCACGAGCAGTACTTC
TRBV4-1	NA	NA	TRBJ2-7	CASSQGHMSYEQYF	TGCGCCAGCAGCCAAGGGCACATGTCCTACGAGCAGTACTTC
TRBV19	NA	NA	TRBJ1-2	CASRTRYDYGYTF	TGTGCCAGCAGAACTCGGTATGACTATGGCTACACCTTC
TRBV4-1	NA	NA	TRBJ2-3	CASAQGWVADTQYF	TGCGCCAGCGCCCAGGGTTGGGTCGCAGATACGCAGTATTTT
TRBV7-2	NA	few	TRBJ1-1	CASSLGTLDTEAFF	TGTGCCAGCAGCTTAGGGACGCTAGACACTGAAGCTTTCTTT
TRBV5-1	NA	NA	TRBJ2-1	CASSLVGSVGDPNNEQFF	TGCGCCAGCAGCTTGGTCGGTAGCGTCGGGGATCCCAACAATGAGCAGTTCTTC
TRBV28	NA	NA	TRBJ1-1	CASTRPNRGRTEAFF	TGTGCCAGCACAAGGCCAAACCGAGGAAGGACTGAAGCTTTCTTT
TRBV4-1	TRBD1	NA	TRBJ2-7	CASSQGQGADEKYF	TGCGCCAGCAGCCAGGGACAGGGGGCAGACGAGAAGTACTTC
TRBV27	NA	NA	TRBJ1-2	CASSPFKSHGYTF	TGTGCCAGCAGCCCCTTTAAGAGTCATGGCTACACCTTC
TRBV27	NA	NA	TRBJ1-6	CASSFGVNSPLHF	TGTGCCAGCAGTTTCGGGGTTAATTCACCCCTCCACTTT
TRBV7-2	TRBD1	many	TRBJ2-5	CASSLRPRQGTKETQYF	TGTGCCAGCAGCTTACGCCCAAGACAGGGAACGAAAGAGACCCAGTACTTC
TRBV28	NA	NA	TRBJ1-1	CASSLGRSNTEAFF	TGTGCCAGCAGTTTGGGACGATCGAACACTGAAGCTTTCTTT